The 14 T cell receptor beta chains given below trace back to one sample, sequenced in a study of blood T cell repertoires in COVID-19. Using immunoSEQ multiplex PCR, the repertoire was profiled, and TCRdb retains in-frame clones only, with some absent. The sample has tens of thousands of clones, around 72% seen once. Sample: peripheral blood. The origin of the receptors is a human donor with acute or convalescent COVID-19. The donor label of this sample is uncertain.

This chain uses TRBV9 with TRBJ1-2, with 8 nucleotides matching TRBD1. The V segment lost 4 bases and the J segment 4 bases; nucleotides outside the gene matches: 6. The CDR3 is made up of 14 amino acids. Germline-derived CDR1 and CDR2 are SGDLS and YYNGEE. This CDR3 reads CASSPGQEVYGYTF. CDR3 nucleotide sequence: TGTGCCAGCAGCCCGGGACAGGAGGTCTATGGCTACACCTTC.

The chain combines TRBV5-1 with TRBJ1-1, with 10 bases that match TRBD1. The CDR3 consists of 13 residues. Trimming at V came to 4 bases and at J to 10 bases, leaving 7 bases not matched to a gene. Looked up from germline, CDR1 is SGHRS and CDR2 is YFSETQ. The CDR3: CASSPDRGPLAFF. CDR3 nucleotide sequence: TGCGCCAGCAGCCCCGACAGGGGGCCGTTAGCTTTCTTT.

The chain employs TRBV30 and TRBJ2-3; the D gene is possibly TRBD1 (5 bases). The CDR3 spans 13 residues. The ends were cut back, 3 bases at V and 3 bases at J, with 10 bases in the middle. Germline CDR1 and CDR2: GTSNPN and SVGIG (reference sequence). The CDR3 sequence is CAWSRAMTDTQYF. The CDR3 DNA is TGTGCCTGGAGCAGGGCCATGACAGATACGCAGTATTTT.

The V and J genes are TRBV3-1 (or the pseudogene TRBV3-2) and TRBJ2-5, with D possibly being TRBD1 (6 bases). V lost 1 base and J 4 bases, leaving 19 bases between the germline ends. In germline, CDR1 is LGHDT, CDR2 YNNKEL (reference sequence). The CDR3 runs 17 residues. DNA of the CDR3: TGTGCCAGCAGCCAAGCTGGGGGCTACAGGGTTAGAGAGACCCAGTACTTC. Amino acids: CASSQAGGYRVRETQYF.

This clone was detected once. This chain uses TRBV6-6 with TRBJ1-3; TRBD1 agrees at 8 bases. CDR3 size: 16 residues. Unmatched junction bases numbered 7, after V lost 6 bases and J lost 0 bases. Germline lookup yields CDR1 MNHNY and CDR2 SVGAGI (reference sequence). The CDR3 loop reads CASSNRGSLSGNTIYF. CDR3 coding DNA: TGTGCCAGCAGCAACAGGGGGTCACTCTCTGGAAACACCATATATTTT.

This chain joins TRBV10-3 and TRBJ1-2; unclear D gene. Per the germline V gene, CDR1 is ENHRY and CDR2 is SYGVKD. V gave up 0 bases and J gave up 6 bases, with 5 bases separating them. This CDR3 spans 12 amino acids. The CDR3 here is CAISESRDGYTF. The CDR3 nucleotides read TGTGCCATCAGTGAGTCTCGGGATGGCTACACCTTC.

The chain carries TRBV27 and TRBJ1-5; 9 nucleotides match TRBD1. J was trimmed by 2 bases and V by 9 bases; bases with no gene match: 8. The CDR3 is made up of 15 amino acids. Looked up from germline, CDR1 is MNHEY and CDR2 is SMNVEV (reference sequence). Here the CDR3 reads CASCRDRAGNQPQHF. CDR3 nucleotides: TGTGCCAGTTGCCGGGACAGGGCGGGCAATCAGCCCCAGCATTTT.

The chain combines TRBV18 with TRBJ1-3; 7 bases fit TRBD1. Germline assignment: CDR1 KGHSH and CDR2 LQKENI. V trimming: 6 bases; J trimming: 0 bases; junction bases outside the gene matches: 2. This CDR3 contains 14 residues. The CDR3 protein is CASSQGDSGNTIYF. DNA for the CDR3: TGTGCCAGCTCTCAGGGGGACTCTGGAAACACCATATATTTT. Combining the CDR3 with reference TRBV18 and TRBJ1-3 gives the whole variable domain NAGVMQNPRHLVRRRGQEARLRCSPMKGHSHVYWYRQLPEEGLKFMVYLQKENIIDESGMPKERFSAEFPKEGPSILRIQQVVRGDSAAYFCASSQGDSGNTIYFGEGSWLTVV.

In DNA, the CDR3 is TGTGCCAGCAGTAAACAGGACTACGAGCAGTACGTC. It specifies CASSKQDYEQYV. V and J are TRBV6-5 and TRBJ2-7; TRBD1 might be the D (5 bases). Between the trimmed V and J ends, which lost 5 bases and 3 bases, there was a span of 8 bases. The CDR3 length is 12 residues. Per germline, CDR1 MNHEY and CDR2 SVGAGI.

This chain joins TRBV7-2 and TRBJ1-2, with TRBD1 matching 7 bases. The CDR3 covers 15 residues. J gave up 3 bases and V 1 base, and 5 bases lay outside the gene matches. Germline loops: CDR1 SGHTA, CDR2 FQGNSA. CDR3 coding DNA: TGTGCCAGCAGCTTAGACACAGGGGCCTACTATGGCTACACCTTC. Its protein is CASSLDTGAYYGYTF. The full variable domain, with the rest looked up from reference TRBV7-2 and TRBJ1-2, is GAGVSQSPSNKVTEKGKDVELRCDPISGHTALYWYRQSLGQGLEFLIYFQGNSAPDKSGLPSDRFSAERTGGSVSTLTIQRTQQEDSAVYLCASSLDTGAYYGYTFGSGTRLTVV.

The V gene is TRBV7-9, the J gene TRBJ1-6, with TRBD1 as a possible D gene (5 bases). In germline, CDR1 is SEHNR, CDR2 FQNEAQ (reference sequence). This CDR3 region has 14 residues. Trimming took 5 bases from V and 5 from J, leaving 10 bases between them. CDR3 protein: CASSIRQNNSPLHF. For the CDR3, the DNA is TGTGCCAGCAGCATCCGACAGAATAATTCACCCCTCCACTTT. Full variable domain (remainder filled in from reference TRBV7-9 and TRBJ1-6): DTGVSQNPRHKITKRGQNVTFRCDPISEHNRLYWYRQTLGQGPEFLTYFQNEAQLEKSRLLSDRFSAERPKGSFSTLEIQRTEQGDSAMYLCASSIRQNNSPLHFGNGTRLTVT.

The chain carries TRBV15 and TRBJ1-3, with 7 bases that match TRBD1. Germline V gene sequence: CDR1 LNHNV, CDR2 YYDKDF (reference sequence). The length of the CDR3 is 16 residues. With V trimmed by 5 bases and J by 2 bases, 9 bases remained unmatched. The CDR3 region has the DNA TGTGCCACCAGCCTAGGGGGCTTAGGCACTGGAAACACCATATATTTT. It yields the protein CATSLGGLGTGNTIYF.

The rearrangement joins TRBV11-2 to TRBJ1-5, with 7 bases fitting TRBD1. The CDR3 sequence is 14 residues long. J was trimmed by 4 bases and V by 1 base; bases with no gene match: 1. CDR1 is SGHAT, CDR2 FQNNGV, per germline. CDR3: CASSLAGGNQPQHF. The DNA of the CDR3 is TGTGCCAGCAGCTTAGCAGGGGGTAATCAGCCCCAGCATTTT.

This sequence joins TRBV6-5 and TRBJ2-7; D perhaps matches TRBD1 (6 bases). V dropped 6 bases and J dropped 0 bases, with 15 bases sitting between them. CDR3 length: 15 amino acids. CDR1 is MNHEY and CDR2 is SVGAGI in the germline V gene. CDR3 bases: TGTGCCAGCAGAGCGACAGGAGCCTACTCCTACGAGCAGTACGTC. Protein: CASRATGAYSYEQYV.